The 15 T cell receptor beta chains presented below share a single source sample, sequenced in a study of cytomegalovirus exposure and HLA in healthy donors. Only in-frame clones appear in the TCRdb table, and some are missing; sequencing was by immunoSEQ multiplex PCR. The repertoire holds approximately 120,000 clones, with 85% to 90% as singletons. Material: PBMCs. These receptor sequences come from a woman under 30 in good health and CMV-seronegative.

CDR3 in DNA: TGTGCCAGCAGCGTAGCTTCCGGGAGGGCACTGTTTTTT. Its protein product is CASSVASGRALFF. The chain employs TRBV9 and TRBJ1-4; D unclear. The CDR3 spans 13 residues. V was cut by 0 bases and J by 13 bases, with 13 bases left in between. Per germline, CDR1 SGDLS and CDR2 YYNGEE.

The J gene is TRBJ2-7, the V gene TRBV7-6; tentatively, D is TRBD2 (6 bases). Looked up from germline, CDR1 is SGHVS and CDR2 is FNYEAQ. The CDR3 contains 14 residues. V was pared by 1 base and J by 4 bases, with 11 bases between. The CDR3 DNA reads as TGTGCCAGCAGCTTAGATCGGAGCGGGTACGAGCAGTACTTC. This translates into CASSLDRSGYEQYF.

The chain links TRBV28 to TRBJ1-4; tentative D call: TRBD1 (5 bases). This CDR3 has 14 residues. Germline V gives CDR1 MDHEN, CDR2 SYDVKM. Trimming took off 5 bases at V and 0 bases at J, with 7 bases between the two ends. CDR3 sequence: CASSRQPTNEKLFF. CDR3 coding DNA: TGTGCCAGCAGTCGACAGCCAACTAATGAAAAACTGTTTTTT.

This clone was recorded many times. The CDR3 DNA follows: TGTGCCAGCAGTCCGGGACTAGCGGGCAATGAGCAGTTCTTC. This translates into CASSPGLAGNEQFF. The V and J genes are TRBV28 and TRBJ2-1; TRBD2 matches 12 bases. Germline V gives CDR1 MDHEN, CDR2 SYDVKM. The CDR3 spans 14 residues. Germline trimming cut 5 bases from V and 6 bases from J; bases unmatched to any gene: 2.

The V call is TRBV15, the J call TRBJ2-5; the D gene is possibly TRBD1 (6 bases). Germline CDR1 reads LNHNV; CDR2 reads YYDKDF (reference sequence). CDR3 length: 16 residues. V dropped 0 bases and J dropped 2 bases, with 13 bases sitting between them. CDR3 amino acids: CATSRDFGGSQETQYF. In DNA, the CDR3 is TGTGCCACCAGCAGAGATTTTGGGGGCTCTCAAGAGACCCAGTACTTC. Based on the CDR3 plus reference TRBV15 and TRBJ2-5, the full variable domain is DAMVIQNPRYQVTQFGKPVTLSCSQTLNHNVMYWYQQKSSQAPKLLFHYYDKDFNNEADTPDNFQSRRPNTSFCFLDIRSPGLGDTAMYLCATSRDFGGSQETQYFGPGTRLLVL.

The chain uses TRBV5-1 and TRBJ2-5; 10 positions match TRBD2. Germline lookup yields CDR1 SGHRS and CDR2 YFSETQ. This CDR3 has 15 amino acids. Trimming at V came to 5 bases and at J to 5 bases, leaving 9 bases not matched to a gene. The CDR3 is CASRRGTSENETQYF. CDR3 DNA: TGCGCCAGCAGGAGAGGGACTAGCGAAAATGAGACCCAGTACTTC.

The V call is TRBV5-1, the J call TRBJ1-3; the match to TRBD1 covers 12 bases. CDR3 length: 14 residues. In germline, CDR1 is SGHRS, CDR2 YFSETQ. Germline trimming cut 4 bases from V and 7 bases from J; bases unmatched to any gene: 3. The DNA for the CDR3 is TGCGCCAGCAGCCCGGGACAGGGGGCGAACACCATATATTTT. Encoded protein: CASSPGQGANTIYF.

This clone occurred a few times. The gene calls are TRBV2 and TRBJ2-7, with D uncertain. CDR3 length equals 13 residues. V was clipped by 11 bases and J by 1 base, with 15 bases between them. Looked up from germline, CDR1 is SNHLY and CDR2 is FYNNEI. The CDR3 nucleotides are TGTGCCCAAGCAGGCCTTTTATCCTACGAGCAGTACTTC. Residues: CAQAGLLSYEQYF.

The V and J genes are TRBV7-3 and TRBJ2-1; 8 nucleotides line up with TRBD1. The V segment lost 5 bases and the J segment 5 bases; nucleotides outside the gene matches: 8. The CDR3 spans 15 residues. Germline V gene lookup returns CDR1 SGHTA and CDR2 FQGTGA. The CDR3 DNA reads as TGTGCCAGCAGCCCCCGGACAGGGAGGAACAATGAGCAGTTCTTC. Its protein is CASSPRTGRNNEQFF.

This chain links TRBV7-2 with TRBJ2-5, with 16 bases aligning to TRBD2. This CDR3 has 17 residues. Unmatched junction bases numbered 7, after V lost 5 bases and J lost 4 bases. CDR1 SGHTA and CDR2 FQGNSA come from the germline V gene. The CDR3 coding sequence is TGTGCCAGCAGCACCCCGGGACTAGCGGGGGGGATAGAGACCCAGTACTTC. This gives the protein CASSTPGLAGGIETQYF.

The V and J genes are TRBV2 and TRBJ1-2, with 10 bases fitting TRBD1. The V gene's germline CDR1 is SNHLY and CDR2 FYNNEI. This CDR3 region has 15 residues. V dropped 4 bases and J dropped 4; count of bases not matched to a gene: 6. The CDR3, as DNA: TGTGCCAGCAGTGCGGGACAGGGGATAGGCTATGGCTACACCTTC. Translation gives CASSAGQGIGYGYTF.

The chain is built from TRBV7-3 and TRBJ2-3; D remains unclear. Germline CDR1 SGHTA, CDR2 FQGTGA. The CDR3 runs 15 residues. Trimming cost V 2 bases and J 0 bases, with 9 bases left between them. CDR3 sequence (DNA): TGTGCCAGCAGCTTATTTGGCGGTAGCACAGATACGCAGTATTTT. This sequence encodes CASSLFGGSTDTQYF. Looking up the rest from reference TRBV7-3 and TRBJ2-3 gives the full variable domain: GAGVSQTPSNKVTEKGKYVELRCDPISGHTALYWYRQSLGQGPEFLIYFQGTGAADDSGLPNDRFFAVRPEGSVSTLKIQRTERGDSAVYLCASSLFGGSTDTQYFGPGTRLTVL.

The chain joins TRBV11-2 to TRBJ2-1, with 8 bases matching TRBD2. The CDR3 consists of 14 residues. Germline assignment: CDR1 SGHAT and CDR2 FQNNGV. Losses at the gene ends were 5 bases for V and 3 bases for J; bases not matched to a gene: 3. CDR3 sequence reads: CASSPGGSYNEQFF. In nucleotides, the CDR3 is TGTGCCAGCAGCCCGGGGGGGAGCTACAATGAGCAGTTCTTC.

The chain joins TRBV7-2 to TRBJ1-1, with TRBD1 as a possible D gene (5 bases). Germline-derived CDR1 and CDR2 are SGHTA and FQGNSA. The V end lost 1 base, the J end lost 0 bases, and 9 bases lay between the germline ends. The CDR3 totals 15 residues. The chain's CDR3 is CASSLEPGLNTEAFF. CDR3 nucleotides: TGTGCCAGCAGCTTAGAACCAGGGTTGAACACTGAAGCTTTCTTT.

The chain combines TRBV27 with TRBJ2-1; D is perhaps TRBD2 (6 bases). There are 15 residues in the CDR3. Trimming cost V 2 bases and J 4 bases, with 12 bases left between them. Germline V gene sequence: CDR1 MNHEY, CDR2 SMNVEV (reference sequence). The CDR3 nucleotides are TGTGCCAGCAGTTTAAGCTCGGAGGGATACAATGAGCAGTTCTTC. Protein product: CASSLSSEGYNEQFF.